Below, 5 T cell receptor beta chains from the same sample are listed, as sequenced in a study of OX40 agonist ivuxolimab in advanced cancers. Libraries were prepared by immunoSEQ multiplex PCR; TCRdb keeps only in-frame clonotypes and omits some of them. Seen here are 95,000 to 100,000 clones, under 85% observed once, and the top ten hold about 5.8%. The sequencing here drew on CD4+ or CD8+ T cells sorted from blood, taken in a trial of the OX40 agonist ivuxolimab. These receptors were obtained from an adult with an advanced solid tumor such as melanoma, head and neck, liver or kidney cancer.

V is TRBV27 and J is TRBJ2-3, with unresolved D. Germline V gene lookup returns CDR1 MNHEY and CDR2 SMNVEV (reference sequence). V was shortened by 3 bases and J by 0 bases, with 10 bases between the two germline ends. The CDR3 totals 15 residues. This CDR3 reads CASSFYGPSTDTQYF. CDR3 bases: TGTGCCAGCAGTTTTTACGGTCCAAGCACAGATACGCAGTATTTT.

CDR3 DNA sequence: TGTGCTAGTGGTTTGACCGGTCTACAGGGGGCCGGGGAGCTGTTTTTT. The encoded protein is CASGLTGLQGAGELFF. The chain joins TRBV12-5 to TRBJ2-2; 8 bases are shared with TRBD1. Trimming took 2 bases from V and 6 from J; bases not matched to a gene: 8. The CDR3 length is 16 residues. The germline V gene has CDR1 LGHNT and CDR2 FRNRAP.

The chain employs TRBV7-9 and TRBJ1-1; D ambiguous. The CDR3 is made up of 11 amino acids. Trimming removed 5 bases at V and 6 bases at J, with 7 bases between. Germline loops: CDR1 SEHNR, CDR2 FQNEAQ (reference sequence). This CDR3 is CASSRTSEAFF. The CDR3 coding sequence is TGTGCCAGCAGCCGCACGTCTGAAGCTTTCTTT.

J is TRBJ2-5 and V is TRBV21-1; TRBD2 is the table's D call, not checked against the DNA. TRBV21-1 counts as a pseudogene. The CDR3 has 18 amino acids. The CDR3 sequence is CASSNALPTSGAQETQYF. The CDR3 nucleotides read TGTGCCAGCAGCAACGCACTTCCGACTAGCGGGGCACAAGAGACCCAGTACTTC.

The chain employs TRBV10-1 and TRBJ2-7; D may be TRBD1 (5 bases). V lost 7 bases and J 0 bases, leaving 19 bases between the germline ends. CDR3 length equals 16 residues. From germline, CDR1 is WNHNN and CDR2 SYGVQD (reference sequence). The DNA of the CDR3 is TGCGCCAGCAAGGGGCGGCGACTTGCAAACTCCTACGAGCAGTACTTC. It translates to CASKGRRLANSYEQYF.